This T cell receptor (beta chain) was found in a study of beta chain features in type 1 diabetes. Overall study results and limits: TCRB CDR3 length was moderately but significantly reduced in all four CD4+ subsets of Type 1 diabetes patients. Insertion counts at VDJ junctions were lower in type 1 diabetes patients, who also showed more deletions there. In the patient group, naive, central memory and Treg TCRB repertoires seemed more alike than in the healthy donor group. HLA influence on TCRB rearrangement stayed unresolved here.

CDR1 is SGHVS and CDR2 is FNYEAQ in the germline V gene. This CDR3 has 14 residues. V dropped 5 bases and J dropped 4 bases, with 14 bases sitting between them. The sequenced template was cDNA made from the entire isolated RNA. Sequenced naive, central memory and regulatory T cell samples produced an average of roughly 3.5 million reads. Clones were sequenced by immunoSEQ multiplex PCR, and TCRdb holds only the in-frame ones, with some missing. The repertoire holds roughly 70,000 clones, with roughly half as singletons. Concerning this clone itself: Its antigen is currently unknown.

This TCR derives from a man under 40 with type 1 diabetes. Sequencing was performed on central memory CD4+ T cells from blood. The chain links TRBV7-6 to TRBJ1-1; the D gene is possibly TRBD1 (5 bases). The CDR3 sequence is CASSKSPQGTEAFF. The DNA of the CDR3 is TGTGCCAGCAGCAAGTCACCGCAGGGCACTGAAGCTTTCTTT.